A single sample gave rise to the 17 T cell receptor beta chains below, sequenced in a study of T cell changes during pregnancy in multiple sclerosis (dated by TCRdb to between 2018 and 2021). Library creation used the immunoSEQ multiplex PCR assay. TCRdb's version of the immuneACCESS table is confined to in-frame rearrangements and falls short of the full clone set. An unresolved V gene accounts for under half of the shortfall where checked; the remainder is of unknown origin. A total of 28,000 or so clones appear in this sample, around nine tenths of them only once. The leading ten clones occupy approximately 6.2% of the sample. This sample comprised CD8+ T cells from peripheral blood mononuclear cells, obtained before pregnancy. Every receptor here comes from a female donor with multiple sclerosis, enrolled in a pregnancy study.

Details on this clone: The germline gene is not matched at one end of the junction; a read error may be the cause. The chain has TRBV7-8 and TRBJ1-2; possibly TRBD1 for D (6 bases). The CDR3 has 14 amino acids. Germline CDR1 SGHVS, CDR2 FQNEAQ. The CDR3 DNA sequence: TGTGCCAGCAGCTTTCCAGGGGCATGGCGGAATATCTCCTTC. Translated, it gives CASSFPGAWRNISF.

CDR3: CASSHPGSGETQYF. In DNA form, the CDR3 reads TGTGCCAGCAGCCACCCAGGCAGCGGGGAGACCCAGTACTTC. V gene TRBV7-9 combines with J gene TRBJ2-5, with a weak D call TRBD2 (6 bases). CDR3 length: 14 residues. Trimming stripped 5 bases from V and 5 bases from J, with 15 bases between. Germline CDR1 reads SEHNR; CDR2 reads FQNEAQ (reference sequence). The variable domain in full, with the rest retrieved from reference TRBV7-9 and TRBJ2-5, is DTGVSQNPRHKITKRGQNVTFRCDPISEHNRLYWYRQTLGQGPEFLTYFQNEAQLEKSRLLSDRFSAERPKGSFSTLEIQRTEQGDSAMYLCASSHPGSGETQYFGPGTRLLVL.

The V call is TRBV6-4, the J call TRBJ2-2, with D possibly being TRBD1 (6 bases). The CDR3 is 16 residues long. The V end lost 0 bases, the J end lost 3 bases, and 11 bases lay between the germline ends. Germline V lookup: CDR1 MRHNA, CDR2 SNTAGT. CDR3 in amino acids: CASSDSRQVDTGELFF. CDR3 DNA: TGTGCCAGCAGTGACTCGAGACAGGTGGACACCGGGGAGCTGTTTTTT.

The chain couples TRBV7-9 to TRBJ2-7; 9 bases match TRBD1. The germline CDR1 and CDR2 sequences are SEHNR and FQNEAQ (reference sequence). With 1 base clipped from V and 3 bases from J, the junction kept 4 bases outside the gene matches. The CDR3 runs to 15 residues. The CDR3 loop reads CASSLVGQGNYEQYF. The CDR3 bases are TGTGCCAGCAGCTTAGTGGGACAGGGAAACTACGAGCAGTACTTC.

The rearrangement uses TRBV13 and TRBJ2-7; possible D gene TRBD1, 6 bases. V lost 6 bases, J lost 5 bases, and 17 bases lay in between. CDR3 length equals 14 residues. The V gene's germline CDR1 is PRHDT and CDR2 FYEKMQ (reference sequence). The CDR3 nucleotides read TGTGCCAGCAGTGCCCCTCGGGACACCCACGAGCAGTACTTC. Protein: CASSAPRDTHEQYF.

The chain couples TRBV7-9 to TRBJ2-7, with 9 bases fitting TRBD1. V gave up 6 bases and J gave up 4 bases; unmatched junction bases: 4. Germline V gives CDR1 SEHNR, CDR2 FQNEAQ (reference sequence). CDR3 length: 13 residues. The CDR3 nucleotides are TGTGCCAGCAGACCGGGACAGGGTTACGAGCAGTACTTC. Protein sequence: CASRPGQGYEQYF.

In this sample, this clone turned up a few times. V and J are TRBV5-1 and TRBJ2-7, with 7 bases matching TRBD1. Per germline, CDR1 SGHRS and CDR2 YFSETQ. The trim removed 3 bases at V and 2 bases at J, leaving 5 bases unmatched. CDR3 length: 14 amino acids. CDR3 amino acids: CASSWDSPPYEQYF. The CDR3 DNA reads TGCGCCAGCAGCTGGGACAGCCCTCCCTACGAGCAGTACTTC.

The chain employs TRBV7-2 and TRBJ2-7; TRBD1 is a possible D gene (6 bases). From germline, CDR1 is SGHTA and CDR2 FQGNSA. The V end lost 5 bases, the J end lost 1 base, and 15 bases lay between the germline ends. The CDR3 length is 15 residues. CDR3 residues: CASSAQGEVSYEQYF. CDR3 DNA sequence: TGTGCCAGCAGCGCACAGGGAGAAGTTTCCTACGAGCAGTACTTC.

The sample holds one count of this clone. The chain links TRBV4-2 to TRBJ2-3, with 8 bases fitting TRBD2. With 0 bases clipped from V and 3 bases from J, the junction kept 5 bases outside the gene matches. The germline gives CDR1 LGHNA, CDR2 YNFKEQ. The CDR3 spans 16 residues. CDR3 sequence reads: CASSQDQASGTDTQYF. The CDR3 bases are TGTGCCAGCAGCCAAGATCAGGCTAGCGGGACAGATACGCAGTATTTT.

Only a few counts were recorded for this clone. Other DNA variants within this sample encode the same CDR3. The V and J genes are TRBV27 and TRBJ2-7; D not certain. V lost 2 bases to trimming and J lost 0 bases, with 5 bases between them. CDR1 is MNHEY, CDR2 SMNVEV, per germline (reference sequence). There are 13 residues in the CDR3. CDR3: CASSLGRSYEQYF. CDR3 DNA: TGTGCCAGCAGTTTAGGGCGCTCCTACGAGCAGTACTTC.

This clone appeared a single time. V and J are TRBV9 and TRBJ1-3; 7 bases align to TRBD1. Germline values: CDR1 SGDLS, CDR2 YYNGEE. The CDR3 has 13 amino acids. Losses at the gene ends were 3 bases for V and 4 bases for J; bases not matched to a gene: 1. CDR3 DNA: TGTGCCAGCAGCGGGGACAGCGGAAACACCATATATTTT. Protein product: CASSGDSGNTIYF.

The chain uses TRBV7-9 and TRBJ2-3, with unresolved D. Germline-derived CDR1 and CDR2 are SEHNR and FQNEAQ (reference sequence). The CDR3 extends over 17 amino acids. The V end was cut by 1 base, the J end by 0 bases, with 14 bases between. CDR3 nucleotides: TGTGCCAGCAGCTTAGGTCGGATGGCGGCTAGCACAGATACGCAGTATTTT. Translated: CASSLGRMAASTDTQYF.

The chain couples TRBV6-4 to TRBJ2-2; TRBD2 aligns across 8 bases. The CDR3 length is 16 residues. Unmatched junction bases numbered 6, after V lost 0 bases and J lost 6 bases. CDR1 and CDR2 (germline): MRHNA, SNTAGT. CDR3 nucleotides: TGTGCCAGCAGTGACTCGGGGACTAGTCACGCCGGGGAGCTGTTTTTT. Protein product: CASSDSGTSHAGELFF.

The chain recombines TRBV7-9 with TRBJ2-2; no firm D call. Trimming took off 2 bases at V and 2 bases at J, with 9 bases between the two ends. The germline V gene has CDR1 SEHNR and CDR2 FQNEAQ (reference sequence). The CDR3 loop spans 15 amino acids. The chain's CDR3 is CASSLKPSNTGELFF. The CDR3, as DNA: TGTGCCAGCAGCTTAAAGCCGTCCAACACCGGGGAGCTGTTTTTT.

The chain combines TRBV7-9 with TRBJ2-5, with D unresolved. CDR3 length: 13 residues. Germline-derived CDR1 and CDR2 are SEHNR and FQNEAQ (reference sequence). Trimming removed 4 bases at V and 5 bases at J, with 11 bases between. The DNA for the CDR3 is TGTGCCAGCAGCTCCCTACTTCGGGAGACCCAGTACTTC. Amino acids: CASSSLLRETQYF. Filled out from reference TRBV7-9 and TRBJ2-5, the complete variable domain reads DTGVSQNPRHKITKRGQNVTFRCDPISEHNRLYWYRQTLGQGPEFLTYFQNEAQLEKSRLLSDRFSAERPKGSFSTLEIQRTEQGDSAMYLCASSSLLRETQYFGPGTRLLVL.

J is TRBJ1-2 and V is TRBV2; D may be TRBD1 (5 bases). CDR1 SNHLY and CDR2 FYNNEI come from the germline V gene. This CDR3 region has 15 residues. Between the trimmed V and J ends, which lost 2 bases and 8 bases, there was a span of 18 bases. Written as DNA, the CDR3 is TGTGCCAGCAGTGAAAACCGGGGGGGTTTGGGAGGCTACACCTTC. Its protein product is CASSENRGGLGGYTF.

The rearrangement uses TRBV19 and TRBJ1-5; D is possibly TRBD1 (5 bases). The V end lost 3 bases, the J end lost 6 bases, and 12 bases lay between the germline ends. The CDR3 sequence is 14 residues long. CDR1 is LNHDA, CDR2 SQIVND, per germline (reference sequence). The CDR3 sequence: CASSIGRAGQPQHF. As DNA, the CDR3 is TGTGCCAGTAGTATTGGCAGGGCTGGTCAGCCCCAGCATTTT.